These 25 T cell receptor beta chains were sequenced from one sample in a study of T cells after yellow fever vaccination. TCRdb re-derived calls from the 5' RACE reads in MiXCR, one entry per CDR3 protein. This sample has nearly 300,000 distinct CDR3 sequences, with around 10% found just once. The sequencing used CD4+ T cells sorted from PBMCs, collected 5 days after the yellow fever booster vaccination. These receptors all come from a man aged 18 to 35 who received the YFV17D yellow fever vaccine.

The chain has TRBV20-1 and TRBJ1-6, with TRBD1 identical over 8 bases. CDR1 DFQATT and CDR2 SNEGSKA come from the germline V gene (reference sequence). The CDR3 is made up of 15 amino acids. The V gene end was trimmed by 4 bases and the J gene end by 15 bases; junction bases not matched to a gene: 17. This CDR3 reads CSATRTDRGGGFLHF. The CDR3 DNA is TGCAGTGCTACAAGGACCGACAGGGGAGGAGGCTTCCTCCACTTT.

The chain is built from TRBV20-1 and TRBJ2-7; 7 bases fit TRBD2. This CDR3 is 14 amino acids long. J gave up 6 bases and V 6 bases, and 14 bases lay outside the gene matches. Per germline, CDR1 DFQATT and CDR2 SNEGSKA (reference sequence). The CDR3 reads CSAPPPREGGEQYF. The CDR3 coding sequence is TGCAGTGCCCCGCCCCCCAGGGAGGGTGGCGAGCAGTACTTC.

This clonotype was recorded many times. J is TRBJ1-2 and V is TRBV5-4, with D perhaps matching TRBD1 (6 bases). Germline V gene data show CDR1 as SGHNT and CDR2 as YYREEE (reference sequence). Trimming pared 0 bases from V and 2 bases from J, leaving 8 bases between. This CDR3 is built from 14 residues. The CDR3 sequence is CASSLVGTNYGYTF. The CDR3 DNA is TGTGCCAGCAGCTTGGTTGGGACAAACTATGGCTACACCTTC.

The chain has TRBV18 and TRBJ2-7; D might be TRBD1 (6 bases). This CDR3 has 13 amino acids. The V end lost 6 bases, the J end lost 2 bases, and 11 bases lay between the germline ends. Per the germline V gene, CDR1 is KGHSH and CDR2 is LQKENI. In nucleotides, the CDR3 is TGTGCCAGCTCGATGGACAGAGCCTACGAGCAGTACGTC. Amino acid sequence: CASSMDRAYEQYV.

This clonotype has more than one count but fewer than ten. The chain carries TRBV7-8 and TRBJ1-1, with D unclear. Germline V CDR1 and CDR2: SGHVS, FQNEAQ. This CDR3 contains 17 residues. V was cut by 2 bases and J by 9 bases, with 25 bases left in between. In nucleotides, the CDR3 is TGTGCCAGCAGCTTACGGCGACGTGTGACACCCGGAGGGAAAGCTTTCTTT. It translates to CASSLRRRVTPGGKAFF. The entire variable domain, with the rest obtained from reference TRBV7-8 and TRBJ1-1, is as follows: GAGVSQSPRYKVAKRGQDVALRCDPISGHVSLFWYQQALGQGPEFLTYFQNEAQLDKSGLPSDRFFAERPEGSVSTLKIQRTQQEDSAVYLCASSLRRRVTPGGKAFFGQGTRLTVV.

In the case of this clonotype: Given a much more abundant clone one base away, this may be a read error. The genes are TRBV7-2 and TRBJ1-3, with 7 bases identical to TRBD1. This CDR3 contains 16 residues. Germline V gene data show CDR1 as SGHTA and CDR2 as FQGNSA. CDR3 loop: CASSRSPGTAGITIYF. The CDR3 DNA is TGTGCCAGCAGCCGATCGCCCGGGACAGCTGGAATCACCATATATTTT.

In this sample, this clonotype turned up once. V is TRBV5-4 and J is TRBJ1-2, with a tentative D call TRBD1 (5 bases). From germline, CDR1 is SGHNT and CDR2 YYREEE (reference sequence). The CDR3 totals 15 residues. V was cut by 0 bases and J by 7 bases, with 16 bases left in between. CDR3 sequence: CASSLAGAGSLGYTF. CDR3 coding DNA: TGTGCCAGCAGCTTGGCCGGGGCAGGATCGCTTGGCTACACCTTC.

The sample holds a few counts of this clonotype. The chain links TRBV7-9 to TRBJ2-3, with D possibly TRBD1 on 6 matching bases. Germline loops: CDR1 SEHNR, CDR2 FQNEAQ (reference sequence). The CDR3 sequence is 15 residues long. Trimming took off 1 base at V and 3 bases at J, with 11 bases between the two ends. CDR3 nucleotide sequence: TGTGCCAGCAGCTTAGGGGGGCCTCCAACAGATACGCAGTATTTT. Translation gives CASSLGGPPTDTQYF.

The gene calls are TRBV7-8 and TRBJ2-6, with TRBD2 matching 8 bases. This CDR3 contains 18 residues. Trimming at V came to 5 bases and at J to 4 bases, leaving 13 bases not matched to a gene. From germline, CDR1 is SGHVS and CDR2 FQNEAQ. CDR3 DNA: TGTGCCAGCAGCATAGGGTGGCGGGGGGCGCCCGGGGCCAACGTCCTGACTTTC. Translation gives CASSIGWRGAPGANVLTF.

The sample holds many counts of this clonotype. The CDR3 nucleotides are TGTGCCAGCAGCCAGCTAGCGGGGGCCTACAATGAGCAGTTCTTC. Protein: CASSQLAGAYNEQFF. The chain has TRBV7-2 and TRBJ2-1, with TRBD2 identical over 10 bases. V lost 5 bases, J lost 2 bases, and 3 bases stayed unmatched. CDR1 and CDR2 from the germline V gene are SGHTA and FQGNSA. The CDR3 consists of 15 residues.

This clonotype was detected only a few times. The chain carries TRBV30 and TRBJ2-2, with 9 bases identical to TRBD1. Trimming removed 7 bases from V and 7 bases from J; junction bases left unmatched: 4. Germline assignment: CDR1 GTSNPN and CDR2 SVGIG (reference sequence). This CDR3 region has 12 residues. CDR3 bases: TGTGCCTTTCCGACAGGGGGCGGGGAGCTGTTTTTT. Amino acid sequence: CAFPTGGGELFF.

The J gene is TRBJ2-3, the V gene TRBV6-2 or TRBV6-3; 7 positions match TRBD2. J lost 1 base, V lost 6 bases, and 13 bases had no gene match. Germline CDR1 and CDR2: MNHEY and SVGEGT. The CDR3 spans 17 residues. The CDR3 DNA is TGTGCCAGCAGCAGCCCCCCTGTAAGCGGGGGCACAGATACGCAGTATTTT. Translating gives CASSSPPVSGGTDTQYF.

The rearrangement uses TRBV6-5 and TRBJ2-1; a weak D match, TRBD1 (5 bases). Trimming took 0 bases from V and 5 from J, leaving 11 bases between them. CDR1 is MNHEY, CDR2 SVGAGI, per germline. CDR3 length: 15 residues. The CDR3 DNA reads TGTGCCAGCAGTTACTCCGACAGAGACGACAATGAGCAGTTCTTC. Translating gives CASSYSDRDDNEQFF.

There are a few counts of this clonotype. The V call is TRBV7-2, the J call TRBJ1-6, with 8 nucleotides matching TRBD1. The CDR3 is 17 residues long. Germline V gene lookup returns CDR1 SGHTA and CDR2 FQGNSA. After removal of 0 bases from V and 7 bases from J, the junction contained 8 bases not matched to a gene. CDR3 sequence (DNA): TGTGCCAGCAGCTTAGCGGGGAGGACAGGGTTGAATTCACCCCTCCACTTT. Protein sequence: CASSLAGRTGLNSPLHF. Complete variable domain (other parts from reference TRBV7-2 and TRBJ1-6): GAGVSQSPSNKVTEKGKDVELRCDPISGHTALYWYRQSLGQGLEFLIYFQGNSAPDKSGLPSDRFSAERTGGSVSTLTIQRTQQEDSAVYLCASSLAGRTGLNSPLHFGNGTRLTVT.

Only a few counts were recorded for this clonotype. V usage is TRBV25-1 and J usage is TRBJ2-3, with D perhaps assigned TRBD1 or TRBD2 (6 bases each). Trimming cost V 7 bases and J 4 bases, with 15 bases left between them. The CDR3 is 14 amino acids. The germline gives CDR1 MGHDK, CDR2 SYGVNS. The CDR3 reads CASTRGGGADTQYF. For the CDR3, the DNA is TGTGCCAGCACCCGAGGAGGGGGTGCAGATACGCAGTATTTT. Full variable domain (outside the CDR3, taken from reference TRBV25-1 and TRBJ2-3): EADIYQTPRYLVIGTGKKITLECSQTMGHDKMYWYQQDPGMELHLIHYSYGVNSTEKGDLSSESTVSRIRTEHFPLTLESARPSHTSQYLCASTRGGGADTQYFGPGTRLTVL.

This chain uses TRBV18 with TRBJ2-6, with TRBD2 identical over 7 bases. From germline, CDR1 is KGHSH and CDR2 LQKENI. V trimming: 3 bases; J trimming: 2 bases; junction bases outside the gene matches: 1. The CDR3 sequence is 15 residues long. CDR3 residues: CASSPTSAGANVLTF. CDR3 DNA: TGTGCCAGCTCACCCACTAGCGCTGGGGCCAACGTCCTGACTTTC. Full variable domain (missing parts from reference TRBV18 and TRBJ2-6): NAGVMQNPRHLVRRRGQEARLRCSPMKGHSHVYWYRQLPEEGLKFMVYLQKENIIDESGMPKERFSAEFPKEGPSILRIQQVVRGDSAAYFCASSPTSAGANVLTFGAGSRLTVL.

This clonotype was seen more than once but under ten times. The CDR3 DNA is TGTGCCAGCAGCCAATGGGGGGGAGAGACCCAGTACTTC. As protein: CASSQWGGETQYF. The chain employs TRBV3-1 and TRBJ2-5, with 7 bases matching TRBD2. The CDR3 covers 13 residues. After removal of 2 bases from V and 4 bases from J, the junction contained 1 base not matched to a gene. CDR1 LGHDT and CDR2 YNNKEL come from the germline V gene (reference sequence).

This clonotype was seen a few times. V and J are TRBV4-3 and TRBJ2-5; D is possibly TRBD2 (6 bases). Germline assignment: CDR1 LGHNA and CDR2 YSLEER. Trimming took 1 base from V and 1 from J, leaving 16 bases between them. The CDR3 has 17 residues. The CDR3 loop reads CASSQGSAGRPQETQYF. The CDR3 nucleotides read TGCGCCAGCAGCCAAGGGTCTGCGGGACGACCCCAAGAGACCCAGTACTTC.

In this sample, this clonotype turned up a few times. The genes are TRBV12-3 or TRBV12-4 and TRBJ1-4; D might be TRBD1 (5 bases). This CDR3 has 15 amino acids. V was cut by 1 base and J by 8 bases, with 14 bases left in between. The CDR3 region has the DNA TGTGCCAGCAGTTTAGGGGCGCAGGGTTACGAAAAACTGTTTTTT. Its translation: CASSLGAQGYEKLFF.

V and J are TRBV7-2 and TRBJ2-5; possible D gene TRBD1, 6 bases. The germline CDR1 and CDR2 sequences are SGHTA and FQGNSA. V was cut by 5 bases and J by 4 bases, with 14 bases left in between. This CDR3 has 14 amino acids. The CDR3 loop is CASSQTGRRETQYF. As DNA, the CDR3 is TGTGCCAGCAGCCAGACAGGTCGGAGAGAGACCCAGTACTTC.

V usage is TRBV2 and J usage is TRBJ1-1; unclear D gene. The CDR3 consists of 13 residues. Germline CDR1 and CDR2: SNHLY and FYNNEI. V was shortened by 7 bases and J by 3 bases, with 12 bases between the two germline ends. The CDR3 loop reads CASITESDTEAFF. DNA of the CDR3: TGTGCCAGCATAACAGAATCGGACACTGAAGCTTTCTTT. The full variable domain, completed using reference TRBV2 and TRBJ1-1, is EPEVTQTPSHQVTQMGQEVILRCVPISNHLYFYWYRQILGQKVEFLVSFYNNEISEKSEIFDDQFSVERPDGSNFTLKIRSTKLEDSAMYFCASITESDTEAFFGQGTRLTVV.

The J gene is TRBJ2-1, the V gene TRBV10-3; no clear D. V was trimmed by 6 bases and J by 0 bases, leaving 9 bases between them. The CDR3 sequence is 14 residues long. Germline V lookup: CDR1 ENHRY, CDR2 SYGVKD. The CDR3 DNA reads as TGTGCCATCAGCGATGTAGGCTCCTACAATGAGCAGTTCTTC. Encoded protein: CAISDVGSYNEQFF.

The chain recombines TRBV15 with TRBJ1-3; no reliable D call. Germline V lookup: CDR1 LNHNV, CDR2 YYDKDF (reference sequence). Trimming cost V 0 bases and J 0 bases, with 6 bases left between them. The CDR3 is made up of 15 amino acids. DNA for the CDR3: TGTGCCACCAGCAGAGACCGCTACTCTGGAAACACCATATATTTT. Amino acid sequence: CATSRDRYSGNTIYF.

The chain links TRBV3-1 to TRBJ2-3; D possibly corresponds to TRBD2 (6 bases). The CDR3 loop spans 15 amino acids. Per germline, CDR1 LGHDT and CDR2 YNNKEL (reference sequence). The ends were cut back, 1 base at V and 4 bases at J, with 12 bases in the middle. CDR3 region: CASSQGLVAPDTQYF. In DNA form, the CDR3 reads TGTGCCAGCAGCCAAGGACTAGTGGCCCCAGATACGCAGTATTTT.

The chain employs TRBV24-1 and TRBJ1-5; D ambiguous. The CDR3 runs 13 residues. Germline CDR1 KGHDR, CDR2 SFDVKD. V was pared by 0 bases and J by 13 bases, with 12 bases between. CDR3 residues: CATSDLNGSKQHF. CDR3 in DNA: TGTGCCACCAGTGATTTGAACGGGAGTAAGCAGCATTTT.